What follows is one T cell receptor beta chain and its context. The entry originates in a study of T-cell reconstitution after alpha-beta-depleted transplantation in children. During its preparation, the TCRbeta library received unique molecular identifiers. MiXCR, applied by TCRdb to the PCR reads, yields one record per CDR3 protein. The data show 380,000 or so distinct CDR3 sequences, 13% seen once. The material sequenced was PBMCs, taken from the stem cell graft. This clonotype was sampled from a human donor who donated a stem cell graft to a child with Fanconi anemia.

The CDR3 DNA follows: TGCAGTGCCCAGAAGGCCCGGGGGCCGCCCGGGGAGCTGTTTTTT. This sequence encodes CSAQKARGPPGELFF. The chain carries TRBV20-1 and TRBJ2-2; D may correspond to TRBD1 or TRBD2 (6 bases each). The germline gives CDR1 DFQATT, CDR2 SNEGSKA (reference sequence). The CDR3 contains 15 residues. Between the trimmed V and J ends, which lost 6 bases and 6 bases, there was a span of 20 bases.